This TCR beta chain originates from a study of blood T cells in healthy people across ages. About the research overall: The capture of about one barcoded beta molecule per two T cells was achieved by template switching.

There were healthy Caucasian individuals from Russia, aged about 6 to 100, serving as donors. In its sample, this clonotype was seen many times. It was with a sample-barcoded 5' primer and a J-beta primer mix that a second PCR of about 6 to 11 cycles was run. TCRdb re-called the 5' RACE reads through MiXCR, storing one row per CDR3 protein. Of just under 750,000 distinct CDR3 sequences in the sample, about 24% were seen once. The V and J ends lost 2 bases and 3 bases respectively, with 8 bases between them. Germline V lookup: CDR1 SGHRS, CDR2 YFSETQ. The CDR3 sequence is 13 residues long. The origin of this receptor is a man between 65 and 85 years old in good health. The V call is TRBV5-1, the J call TRBJ2-5; TRBD1 is a possible D gene (5 bases). Sequenced input: blood. As DNA, the CDR3 is TGCGCCAGCAGCTTCGACAGTAAAGAGACCCAGTACTTC. It specifies CASSFDSKETQYF. The full variable domain, in which reference TRBV5-1 and TRBJ2-5 provide the parts outside the CDR3, is KAGVTQTPRYLIKTRGQQVTLSCSPISGHRSVSWYQQTPGQGLQFLFEYFSETQRNKGNFPGRFSGRQFSNSRSEMNVSTLELGDSALYLCASSFDSKETQYFGPGTRLLVL.